These 10 T cell receptor beta chains were all obtained from the same sample, sequenced in a study of blood T cell repertoires in COVID-19. The method was immunoSEQ multiplex PCR; TCRdb's version includes in-frame clones alone and lacks a portion of them. The repertoire consists of 250,000 to 300,000 clones, with around four fifths occurring once and the leading ten covering 5.7%. Sequencing was performed on peripheral blood. The receptors come from a man older than 75 with acute or convalescent COVID-19.

This clone occurred once. V is TRBV2 and J is TRBJ2-5; 10 nucleotides align to TRBD1. CDR3 length equals 15 residues. With 8 bases clipped from V and 2 bases from J, the junction kept 8 bases outside the gene matches. Germline V lookup: CDR1 SNHLY, CDR2 FYNNEI. CDR3 in amino acids: CASGGQGIQQETQYF. The CDR3 nucleotides are TGTGCCAGCGGGGGACAGGGGATCCAACAAGAGACCCAGTACTTC.

A note on this clone: Other DNA sequences within the sample encode an identical CDR3. The rearrangement uses TRBV5-1 and TRBJ2-1; 9 nucleotides agree with TRBD2. CDR1 is SGHRS, CDR2 YFSETQ, per germline. This CDR3 spans 15 amino acids. V gave up 1 base and J gave up 3 bases; unmatched junction bases: 2. The CDR3 coding sequence is TGCGCCAGCAGCTTGCCTAGCGGGGACTACAATGAGCAGTTCTTC. It is translated as CASSLPSGDYNEQFF. Variable domain in full (rest from reference TRBV5-1 and TRBJ2-1): KAGVTQTPRYLIKTRGQQVTLSCSPISGHRSVSWYQQTPGQGLQFLFEYFSETQRNKGNFPGRFSGRQFSNSRSEMNVSTLELGDSALYLCASSLPSGDYNEQFFGPGTRLTVL.

V usage is TRBV6-5 and J usage is TRBJ1-6, with D maybe TRBD1 (6 bases). V dropped 7 bases and J dropped 10 bases, with 14 bases sitting between them. The CDR3 sequence is 13 residues long. Germline CDR1 and CDR2: MNHEY and SVGAGI. CDR3 in amino acids: CASTERDISPLHF. In DNA form, the CDR3 reads TGTGCCAGCACCGAGAGGGACATCTCACCCCTCCACTTT.

The chain joins TRBV7-2 to TRBJ2-7, with 10 bases matching TRBD2. J was trimmed by 3 bases and V by 2 bases; bases with no gene match: 4. This CDR3 contains 15 residues. CDR1 and CDR2 from the germline V gene are SGHTA and FQGNSA. CDR3 in DNA: TGTGCCAGCAGCTTAATGGCTAGCGGGAGCTACGAGCAGTACTTC. It yields the protein CASSLMASGSYEQYF.

This chain links TRBV28 with TRBJ1-2; D unclear. The CDR3 sequence is 12 residues long. V was shortened by 2 bases and J by 8 bases, with 9 bases between the two germline ends. Germline assignment: CDR1 MDHEN and CDR2 SYDVKM. CDR3 DNA: TGTGCCAGCAGTTTAATAGGGAGAGGCTACACCTTC. Its translation is CASSLIGRGYTF.

The chain recombines TRBV12-3 or TRBV12-4 with TRBJ1-5; 7 bases are a match to TRBD1. The CDR3 is 13 amino acids. The J segment lost 6 bases and the V segment lost 6 bases, leaving 5 bases of the junction unmatched. The CDR3 region is CASSLDRSQPQHF. In nucleotides, the CDR3 is TGTGCCAGCAGCTTGGACAGGTCTCAGCCCCAGCATTTT.

The chain is built from TRBV7-2 and TRBJ2-7; TRBD2 aligns across 10 bases. CDR1 is SGHTA, CDR2 FQGNSA, per germline. The CDR3 runs 15 residues. Trimming removed 5 bases from V and 0 bases from J; junction bases left unmatched: 4. The CDR3 sequence is CASSRSGGASYEQYF. DNA of the CDR3: TGTGCCAGCAGCCGGAGCGGGGGGGCCTCCTACGAGCAGTACTTC.

V and J are TRBV7-2 and TRBJ2-1; 15 bases align to TRBD2. Germline-derived CDR1 and CDR2 are SGHTA and FQGNSA. The CDR3 length is 15 residues. J gave up 9 bases and V 5 bases, and 5 bases lay outside the gene matches. The CDR3 protein is CASSAGLAGGVEQFF. The CDR3 DNA sequence: TGTGCCAGCAGCGCCGGACTAGCGGGGGGGGTTGAGCAGTTCTTC.

This clone has more than one count but fewer than ten. Other DNA sequences in the same sample also yield this CDR3. The CDR3 is CASSRDSSYNEQFF. The CDR3 DNA reads TGTGCCAGCTCACGCGACTCCTCCTACAATGAGCAGTTCTTC. This chain links TRBV18 with TRBJ2-1; D remains unclear. The CDR3 covers 14 residues. CDR1 and CDR2 (germline): KGHSH, LQKENI. With 4 bases removed from V and 0 bases from J, the gap between germline ends came to 7 bases. The full variable domain, with the rest looked up from reference TRBV18 and TRBJ2-1, is NAGVMQNPRHLVRRRGQEARLRCSPMKGHSHVYWYRQLPEEGLKFMVYLQKENIIDESGMPKERFSAEFPKEGPSILRIQQVVRGDSAAYFCASSRDSSYNEQFFGPGTRLTVL.

The V and J genes are TRBV30 and TRBJ1-6; TRBD1 is a possible D gene (5 bases). The V gene lost 2 bases and the J gene lost 8 bases, with 13 bases spanning the gap. Germline loops: CDR1 GTSNPN, CDR2 SVGIG (reference sequence). This CDR3 has 14 amino acids. The CDR3 loop reads CAWSLGQRDSPLHF. CDR3 DNA: TGTGCCTGGAGTCTTGGACAAAGAGATTCACCCCTCCACTTT.